These 27 T cell receptor beta chains originate from one sample sequenced in a study of blood T cell repertoires in COVID-19. Produced via immunoSEQ multiplex PCR; TCRdb's table is partial and in-frame only. The top ten hold around an eighth of the sample, which has about 130,000 clones, approximately 88% seen once. Source material: peripheral blood. These receptors were collected from a woman between 25 and 40 years old who had recovered from COVID-19.

The chain combines TRBV6-5 with TRBJ1-6; 7 positions agree with TRBD1. CDR3 length equals 13 residues. V shed 7 bases, J shed 10 bases, and the junction held 7 bases outside the gene matches. Per germline, CDR1 MNHEY and CDR2 SVGAGI. CDR3 sequence (DNA): TGTGCCAGCATGACAGGGTTCCCCTCACCCCTCCACTTT. This codes for CASMTGFPSPLHF.

J is TRBJ2-2 and V is TRBV3-1 (or the pseudogene TRBV3-2), with 7 bases that match TRBD1. V dropped 8 bases and J dropped 0; count of bases not matched to a gene: 3. This CDR3 is 14 amino acids long. CDR1 is LGHDT and CDR2 is YNNKEL in the germline V gene (reference sequence). This CDR3 is CASGTATNTGELFF. The CDR3 DNA sequence: TGTGCCAGCGGGACAGCCACGAACACCGGGGAGCTGTTTTTT.

This clone was seen only once. V and J are TRBV3-1 (or the pseudogene TRBV3-2) and TRBJ1-1; D is unclear. The germline V and J ends were trimmed by 3 bases and 5 bases, with 10 bases remaining between them. The CDR3 runs 13 residues. From germline, CDR1 is LGHDT and CDR2 YNNKEL (reference sequence). The CDR3 bases are TGTGCCAGCAGCCAGATATCGGGTACTGAAGCTTTCTTT. Its translation: CASSQISGTEAFF.

The chain has TRBV6-5 and TRBJ1-1; 10 positions match TRBD1. The CDR3 contains 16 residues. Germline assignment: CDR1 MNHEY and CDR2 SVGAGI. V lost 2 bases, J lost 4 bases, and 7 bases stayed unmatched. The CDR3 here is CASSYPGQGYGTEAFF. The CDR3 region has the DNA TGTGCCAGCAGTTACCCGGGACAGGGGTATGGCACTGAAGCTTTCTTT.

This clone appeared once. CDR3: CASSSQWTLNNEQFF. DNA for the CDR3: TGTGCCAGTAGTAGCCAATGGACACTAAACAATGAGCAGTTCTTC. This chain joins TRBV19 and TRBJ2-1, with D perhaps TRBD1 (5 bases). V was shortened by 4 bases and J by 5 bases, with 15 bases between the two germline ends. The CDR3 contains 15 residues. CDR1 is LNHDA, CDR2 SQIVND, per germline (reference sequence).

This chain uses TRBV21-1 with TRBJ2-1; the table names TRBD1, a call not compared with the DNA. TRBV21-1 is a known pseudogene. This CDR3 is built from 17 residues. CDR3 bases: TGTGCCAGCAGCAAAGTCGGCAGGGGAGACTCCTACAATGAGCAGTTCTTC. Translation gives CASSKVGRGDSYNEQFF.

The chain has TRBV2 and TRBJ2-7; 12 positions agree with TRBD1. The CDR3 length is 14 residues. From germline, CDR1 is SNHLY and CDR2 FYNNEI. The V segment lost 4 bases and the J segment 7 bases; nucleotides outside the gene matches: 5. CDR3 sequence reads: CASSGGTGGREQYF. In DNA form, the CDR3 reads TGTGCCAGCAGTGGAGGGACAGGGGGCCGGGAGCAGTACTTC.

A note on this clone: A much larger clone lies one base from this, so it may be a read error. This rearrangement joins TRBV25-1 to TRBJ1-1, with D possibly matching TRBD1 (6 bases). Germline V gives CDR1 MGHDK, CDR2 SYGVNS. Trimming stripped 6 bases from V and 1 base from J, with 6 bases between. The CDR3 is 12 residues long. The CDR3 coding sequence is TGTGCCAGCAGGACAGGGAACACTGAAGCTTTCTTT. Residues: CASRTGNTEAFF. Supplemented by reference TRBV25-1 and TRBJ1-1, the full variable domain reads EADIYQTPRYLVIGTGKKITLECSQTMGHDKMYWYQQDPGMELHLIHYSYGVNSTEKGDLSSESTVSRIRTEHFPLTLESARPSHTSQYLCASRTGNTEAFFGQGTRLTVV.

The chain has TRBV9 and TRBJ2-3, with D unresolved. Germline V gene data show CDR1 as SGDLS and CDR2 as YYNGEE. CDR3 length: 12 residues. Trimming shortened V by 4 bases and J by 6 bases, and 9 bases separated the two germline ends. This CDR3 reads CASSPNLDTQYF. Written as DNA, the CDR3 is TGTGCCAGCAGCCCGAACTTGGATACGCAGTATTTT.

This chain connects TRBV18 to TRBJ1-1; perhaps TRBD1 as D (6 bases). V lost 6 bases and J lost 1, with 15 bases in between. This CDR3 comprises 15 residues. CDR1 and CDR2 (germline): KGHSH, LQKENI. The CDR3 region is CASSPRGRGNTEAFF. Written as DNA, the CDR3 is TGTGCCAGCTCCCCAAGGGGCAGGGGGAACACTGAAGCTTTCTTT.

The gene calls are TRBV6-1 and TRBJ1-5; D is perhaps TRBD1 (6 bases). The germline V gene has CDR1 MNHNS and CDR2 SASEGT. The V gene lost 2 bases and the J gene lost 6 bases, with 17 bases spanning the gap. This CDR3 is 16 amino acids long. The CDR3 reads CASSEKVGGYGQPQHF. The CDR3 DNA follows: TGTGCCAGCAGTGAAAAAGTAGGGGGATACGGTCAGCCCCAGCATTTT.

The chain has TRBV27 and TRBJ2-5; 8 bases line up with TRBD1. J gave up 3 bases and V 3 bases, and 9 bases lay outside the gene matches. Germline loops: CDR1 MNHEY, CDR2 SMNVEV (reference sequence). The CDR3 totals 16 residues. The chain's CDR3 is CASSFQGALGKETQYF. CDR3 nucleotides: TGTGCCAGCAGTTTTCAGGGGGCCTTGGGGAAAGAGACCCAGTACTTC.

The V call is TRBV29-1, the J call TRBJ1-2; the match to TRBD1 covers 11 bases. Germline V lookup: CDR1 SQVTM, CDR2 ANQGSEA. With V trimmed by 7 bases and J by 4 bases, 5 bases remained unmatched. CDR3 size: 13 residues. CDR3 nucleotide sequence: TGCAGCGCCGGGACAGGGGGGAGCTATGGCTACACCTTC. Amino acids: CSAGTGGSYGYTF. The complete variable domain, with remaining parts taken from reference TRBV29-1 and TRBJ1-2, reads SAVISQKPSRDICQRGTSLTIQCQVDSQVTMMFWYRQQPGQSLTLIATANQGSEATYESGFVIDKFPISRPNLTFSTLTVSNMSPEDSSIYLCSAGTGGSYGYTFGSGTRLTVV.

The genes are TRBV11-2 and TRBJ1-2; tentative D call: TRBD1 (5 bases). V was shortened by 7 bases and J by 2 bases, with 14 bases between the two germline ends. The CDR3 extends over 14 amino acids. From germline, CDR1 is SGHAT and CDR2 FQNNGV. For the CDR3, the DNA is TGTGCCAGCACGGGTCGTCAGGGAAACTATGGCTACACCTTC. Translating it yields CASTGRQGNYGYTF.

The rearrangement uses TRBV6-5 and TRBJ1-2; 7 bases align to TRBD1. V lost 6 bases and J lost 1; bases outside the gene matches: 2. Germline V gene data show CDR1 as MNHEY and CDR2 as SVGAGI. The CDR3 contains 13 residues. The CDR3, as DNA: TGTGCCAGCAGCCGACAGGGTAACTATGGCTACACCTTC. It yields the protein CASSRQGNYGYTF.

The rearrangement links TRBV6-5 to TRBJ2-1; no firm D call. Germline assignment: CDR1 MNHEY and CDR2 SVGAGI. The CDR3 is 13 amino acids. Trimming shortened V by 8 bases and J by 2 bases, and 10 bases separated the two germline ends. The CDR3 here is CASSIGTYNEQFF. CDR3 nucleotide sequence: TGTGCCAGCTCAATCGGTACCTACAATGAGCAGTTCTTC.

The V and J genes are TRBV19 and TRBJ1-3, with unresolved D. This CDR3 region has 14 residues. CDR1 is LNHDA and CDR2 is SQIVND in the germline V gene (reference sequence). The V gene lost 8 bases and the J gene lost 2 bases, with 13 bases spanning the gap. In nucleotides, the CDR3 is TGTGCCAGTCAGGACTGGTACGCTGGAAACACCATATATTTT. This gives the protein CASQDWYAGNTIYF. The full variable domain, with the rest looked up from reference TRBV19 and TRBJ1-3, is DGGITQSPKYLFRKEGQNVTLSCEQNLNHDAMYWYRQDPGQGLRLIYYSQIVNDFQKGDIAEGYSVSREKKESFPLTVTSAQKNPTAFYLCASQDWYAGNTIYFGEGSWLTVV.

The rearrangement links TRBV10-3 to TRBJ1-1; D uncertain. The CDR3 has 14 amino acids. CDR1 is ENHRY and CDR2 is SYGVKD in the germline V gene. Deletions cut 11 bases from V and 0 bases from J, with 16 bases between. The CDR3 nucleotides read TGTGCCGCCAAGCACCCCACGCTGAACACTGAAGCTTTCTTT. It specifies CAAKHPTLNTEAFF.

V is TRBV25-1 and J is TRBJ1-2; 9 nucleotides agree with TRBD1. The germline V gene encodes CDR1 MGHDK and CDR2 SYGVNS. The CDR3 is made up of 15 amino acids. V lost 4 bases, J lost 4 bases, and 7 bases stayed unmatched. CDR3 region: CASSGTGDEVYGYTF. CDR3 nucleotides: TGTGCCAGCAGTGGGACAGGGGATGAGGTCTATGGCTACACCTTC.

The chain recombines TRBV20-1 with TRBJ2-3; 8 nucleotides agree with TRBD2. The CDR3 extends over 15 amino acids. Germline V gene sequence: CDR1 DFQATT, CDR2 SNEGSKA (reference sequence). The J segment lost 0 bases and the V segment lost 3 bases, leaving 5 bases of the junction unmatched. The CDR3: CSASPTSVSTDTQYF. The CDR3 DNA sequence: TGCAGTGCTAGTCCGACTAGCGTTAGCACAGATACGCAGTATTTT.

J is TRBJ1-4 and V is TRBV10-2; D remains ambiguous. V was trimmed by 5 bases and J by 8 bases, leaving 12 bases between them. The CDR3 has 13 amino acids. Germline V gene lookup returns CDR1 WSHSY and CDR2 SAAADI. The CDR3 bases are TGCGCCAGCAGTTCGGAGGGAAGCGAAAAACTGTTTTTT. This sequence encodes CASSSEGSEKLFF.

This clone was seen just once. The chain uses TRBV3-1 (or the pseudogene TRBV3-2) and TRBJ1-2, with D perhaps TRBD1 (5 bases). The germline V and J ends were trimmed by 0 bases and 8 bases, with 13 bases remaining between them. CDR1 is LGHDT, CDR2 YNNKEL, per germline (reference sequence). This CDR3 has 14 residues. The CDR3 DNA reads TGTGCCAGCAGCCAAGAGAACCGGAGGGACGGCTACACCTTC. Amino acids: CASSQENRRDGYTF.

The chain couples TRBV5-1 to TRBJ2-7; D may be TRBD1 (6 bases). Trimming removed 1 base at V and 3 bases at J, with 8 bases between. In germline, CDR1 is SGHRS, CDR2 YFSETQ. The CDR3 length is 13 residues. The CDR3 nucleotides are TGCGCCAGCAGCTTGCCACAGGGCTACGAGCAGTACTTC. Amino acid sequence: CASSLPQGYEQYF.

The J gene is TRBJ2-1, the V gene TRBV5-1; the D is unclear. The germline V and J ends were trimmed by 4 bases and 0 bases, with 11 bases remaining between them. The CDR3 runs 15 residues. CDR1 SGHRS and CDR2 YFSETQ come from the germline V gene. Here the CDR3 reads CASSLRNSSYNEQFF. The CDR3 DNA reads as TGCGCCAGCAGCCTGAGGAATAGCTCCTACAATGAGCAGTTCTTC.

The CDR3 sequence is CASSFLLAGGRLAKNIQYF. The CDR3 DNA sequence: TGTGCCAGCAGCTTCCTACTAGCGGGGGGACGCCTAGCCAAAAACATTCAGTACTTC. This chain links TRBV5-8 with TRBJ2-4; 12 positions match TRBD2. The germline V gene encodes CDR1 SGHTS and CDR2 YDEGEE. This CDR3 contains 19 residues. The V gene end was trimmed by 2 bases and the J gene end by 0 bases; junction bases not matched to a gene: 9.

The chain carries TRBV19 and TRBJ2-1; 10 positions match TRBD2. The CDR3 has 15 residues. V was pared by 6 bases and J by 2 bases, with 4 bases of the junction left unmatched. Germline V lookup: CDR1 LNHDA, CDR2 SQIVND (reference sequence). The CDR3 loop is CASRRAGGAYNEQFF. The CDR3 region has the DNA TGTGCCAGTAGGCGAGCGGGGGGGGCCTACAATGAGCAGTTCTTC. The full variable domain, in which reference TRBV19 and TRBJ2-1 provide the parts outside the CDR3, is DGGITQSPKYLFRKEGQNVTLSCEQNLNHDAMYWYRQDPGQGLRLIYYSQIVNDFQKGDIAEGYSVSREKKESFPLTVTSAQKNPTAFYLCASRRAGGAYNEQFFGPGTRLTVL.

This clone has a single count. This sequence joins TRBV3-1 (or the pseudogene TRBV3-2) and TRBJ1-1; 8 bases align to TRBD1. Germline CDR1 and CDR2: LGHDT and YNNKEL (reference sequence). V gave up 4 bases and J gave up 5 bases; unmatched junction bases: 12. This CDR3 region has 16 residues. The chain's CDR3 is CASSPLIQDRGTEAFF. For the CDR3, the DNA is TGTGCCAGCAGCCCACTGATCCAAGACAGGGGTACTGAAGCTTTCTTT.